This TCR beta chain was sequenced during a study of blood T cells in healthy people across ages. Overall study results and limits: Observed TCR beta diversity per million T cells went down as age went up. This fall followed a roughly linear course with age. Naive and antigen-experienced cells could not be conclusively compared, given unsorted PBMCs.

CDR1 is DFQATT, CDR2 SNEGSKA, per germline (reference sequence). The CDR3 spans 11 residues. The individuals who served as donors were healthy Caucasians living in Russia, aged roughly 6 to 90. The second PCR ran roughly 6 to 12 cycles with a sample-barcoded 5' primer and J-beta primers. A template-switch adaptor containing 12 random nucleotides labeled each cDNA molecule. One entry per CDR3 protein, called by TCRdb with MiXCR from the 5' RACE reads. The data contain fewer than 1 million distinct CDR3 sequences, roughly 44% of them singletons. Worth noting for this clonotype: No antigen is known for it. The junction shows a germline mismatch at one end, possibly a read error.

This sequence joins TRBV20-1 and TRBJ2-3; a possible D gene is TRBD1 (6 bases). Sample: blood. The clonotype comes from a man in his fifties or sixties in good health. CDR3 sequence: CSARDPPGHLF. CDR3 DNA: TGCAGTGCTAGAGATCCACCGGGACACCTCTTT.